This T cell receptor (beta chain) was identified during a study of vaccination and CD4 T cells after COVID-19. V was cut by 0 bases and J by 0 bases, with 8 bases left in between. This CDR3 is 15 amino acids long. The germline gives CDR1 LNHNV, CDR2 YYDKDF (reference sequence). Stated treatment: approximately 11-day PBMC culture with coronavirus spike peptide pools or control peptides (ViraFEST assay). ViraFEST used peptide pools to expand antigen-specific T cells before TCR sequencing. After 10 days of culture, CD4+ T cells were negatively selected. This clonotype was counted a single time. Its antigen is not identified. Sequenced with the Oncomine TCR Beta short-read assay was DNA taken from cultured CD4+ T cells. CD4+ T cells were cultured, and genomic DNA was extracted from them. TCRdb reanalysed the PCR reads using MiXCR and keeps one entry per CDR3 protein. The sample shows some 14,000 distinct CDR3 sequences, around 70% of them seen only once.

Sequencing was done on a sample of CD4+ T cells from blood, cultured in vitro. The TCR originated in a human donor who had recovered from COVID-19. The chain joins TRBV15 to TRBJ1-1; D unclear. CDR3 bases: TGTGCCACCAGCAGAGATGGCCCCTTGAACACTGAAGCTTTCTTT. It yields the protein CATSRDGPLNTEAFF.